The clone carrying this TCR beta chain was observed many times. What it binds is unknown. This record comes from a study of T cells in Graves' hyperthyroidism and ophthalmopathy. On the study more broadly: It was at initial diagnosis, before any treatment, that peripheral blood was collected.

The CDR3 regions of TCR beta were amplified from RNA transcripts. HTBI primers were the set used in a first-round RT-PCR of the TCR CDR3. TCRdb analysed the multiplex PCR reads with MiXCR anew, one entry per CDR3 protein. There are about 480,000 distinct CDR3 sequences in the sample; approximately 25% occur only once, and about 11% lies in the top ten. Study-wide results and limits: Patients with ophthalmopathy were separated from those with stable hyperthyroidism by a 13 V-J model.

This CDR3 has 18 amino acids. Trimming removed 5 bases from V and 4 bases from J; junction bases left unmatched: 18. Germline lookup yields CDR1 SGHAT and CDR2 FQNNGV. Each person with ophthalmopathy scored at least 3 on the Clinical Activity Score, reached NOSPECS grade 4 or higher, and had been ill under 3 months. Used for diagnoses were clinical symptoms, serum thyroxine and TRAb, thyroid ultrasound and orbital computed tomography. The receptor's source is a woman younger than 45 with Graves' ophthalmopathy. V usage is TRBV11-2 and J usage is TRBJ1-2; 8 bases are a match to TRBD1. The sample was blood. CDR3 protein: CASSPLGQGARYTYGYTF. In DNA form, the CDR3 reads TGTGCCAGCAGCCCGCTAGGGCAGGGGGCGCGGTATACCTATGGCTACACCTTC.